This TCR beta chain was sequenced for a study of T cells in Graves' hyperthyroidism and ophthalmopathy. Researchers barred patients who had uncontrolled infection, other autoimmune disease, pregnancy or lactation. Together with thyroid ultrasound, orbital computed tomography, serum thyroxine and TRAb, clinical symptoms were used for diagnoses. The PBMCs had their origin in about 9.7 ml of fresh peripheral blood. Study observations and caveats: Blood also showed most of the thyroid clonotypes that were expanded above 0.001.

The investigators amplified TCR beta CDR3 regions from RNA transcripts. Initially, a first-round RT-PCR of the TCR CDR3 employed the HTBI primer set. TCRdb reanalysed the multiplex PCR reads using MiXCR and keeps one entry per CDR3 protein. The sample has over 550,000 distinct CDR3 sequences; approximately 16% are singletons. Worth noting for this clonotype: What it recognizes is unknown.

CDR3 length: 13 amino acids. Per germline, CDR1 SGHNT and CDR2 YYREEE (reference sequence). With 9 bases removed from V and 4 bases from J, the gap between germline ends came to 16 bases. This TCR derives from a woman aged 18-29 years with Graves' hyperthyroidism. The chain joins TRBV5-4 to TRBJ1-2, with D possibly matching TRBD1 (5 bases). Input material: blood. The CDR3: CATLGGTTYGYTF. CDR3 nucleotide sequence: TGTGCCACCCTGGGGGGGACCACCTATGGCTACACCTTC.